The 5 T cell receptor beta chains reported below all come from one sample, sequenced in a study of post-analysis software for immune sequencing data. Study-wide points: Controls had lower frequencies than patients of 4 or 5 TRBV segments, which included TRBV5-6, TRBV5-1 and TRBV20-1.

Their antigens are not known. Unique molecular identifiers had been added to the TCR beta cDNA libraries. Via MiXCR, TCRdb re-called the PCR reads, giving one row per CDR3 protein. The sample yields some 450,000 distinct CDR3 sequences, roughly 45% seen once. The sample taken for sequencing was blood. The receptor source for this set is a girl between 10 and 17 years old with multiple sclerosis.

This clonotype appeared a few times. The gene calls are TRBV4-2 and TRBJ2-3; 8 bases are shared with TRBD2. Trimming cost V 4 bases and J 2 bases; bases outside gene matches: 8. Germline loops: CDR1 LGHNA, CDR2 YNFKEQ. The CDR3 sequence is 16 residues long. The CDR3 reads CASSPFIAGITDTQYF. DNA of the CDR3: TGTGCCAGCAGCCCCTTCATAGCGGGGATCACAGATACGCAGTATTTT.

This chain connects TRBV11-2 to TRBJ2-7, with D uncertain. Germline V CDR1 and CDR2: SGHAT, FQNNGV. The CDR3 extends over 12 amino acids. The V end lost 3 bases, the J end lost 4 bases, and 7 bases lay between the germline ends. CDR3 sequence: CASSFLGYEQYF. DNA for the CDR3: TGTGCCAGCAGCTTTTTGGGGTACGAGCAGTACTTC.

This clonotype came up once. In nucleotides, the CDR3 is TGTGCCATCAGTGAGCCCTACAATGAGCAGTTCTTC. Amino acids: CAISEPYNEQFF. This chain connects TRBV10-3 to TRBJ2-1; no firm D call. Germline assignment: CDR1 ENHRY and CDR2 SYGVKD. The CDR3 spans 12 residues. The V end lost 2 bases, the J end lost 2 bases, and 1 base lay between the germline ends.

The chain joins TRBV12-3 or TRBV12-4 to TRBJ2-3, with 7 bases fitting TRBD1. V shed 6 bases, J shed 2 bases, and the junction held 8 bases outside the gene matches. This CDR3 is 15 amino acids long. The CDR3 bases are TGTGCCAGCAGACATTCCGGGACAGCCACAGATACGCAGTATTTT. This translates into CASRHSGTATDTQYF.

For this clonotype: Given a much more abundant clone one base away, this may be a read error. The genes are TRBV28 and TRBJ2-1; no clear D. This CDR3 has 10 residues. Trimming removed 1 base at V and 8 bases at J, with 0 bases between. Per germline, CDR1 MDHEN and CDR2 SYDVKM. CDR3 amino acids: CASSLYEQFF. The CDR3 nucleotides are TGTGCCAGCAGTTTATATGAGCAGTTCTTC.